In its sample, the clone carrying this TCR beta chain was seen once. Its target is not known. Those who donated were healthy bone marrow donors. Researchers ran the PCR with 60 Vbeta and 13 Jbeta primers. The repertoire was sequenced with immunoSEQ multiplex PCR; TCRdb's copy has only in-frame clones and lacks some. Here the sample spans about 180,000 clones, 77% being singletons. This sample was included in a study of cytomegalovirus exposure and HLA in healthy donors. Overall study findings and caveats: For most TCR beta V segments, an earlier analysis put the productive rate at about 87% or about 30% of the time. Later analysis identified 16,951 TCR beta sequences associated with HLA alleles, using a false discovery rate threshold of 0.05.

This CDR3 comprises 13 residues. Losses at the gene ends were 8 bases for V and 1 base for J; bases not matched to a gene: 4. The germline V gene encodes CDR1 MDHEN and CDR2 SYDVKM. The TCR sequence derives from a woman in her fifties or sixties in good health and CMV-seropositive. V usage is TRBV28 and J usage is TRBJ2-7; 8 bases align to TRBD1. The material sequenced was PBMCs. The CDR3 sequence is CASQTGVSYEQYF. The DNA of the CDR3 is TGTGCCAGCCAGACAGGGGTTTCCTACGAGCAGTACTTC.